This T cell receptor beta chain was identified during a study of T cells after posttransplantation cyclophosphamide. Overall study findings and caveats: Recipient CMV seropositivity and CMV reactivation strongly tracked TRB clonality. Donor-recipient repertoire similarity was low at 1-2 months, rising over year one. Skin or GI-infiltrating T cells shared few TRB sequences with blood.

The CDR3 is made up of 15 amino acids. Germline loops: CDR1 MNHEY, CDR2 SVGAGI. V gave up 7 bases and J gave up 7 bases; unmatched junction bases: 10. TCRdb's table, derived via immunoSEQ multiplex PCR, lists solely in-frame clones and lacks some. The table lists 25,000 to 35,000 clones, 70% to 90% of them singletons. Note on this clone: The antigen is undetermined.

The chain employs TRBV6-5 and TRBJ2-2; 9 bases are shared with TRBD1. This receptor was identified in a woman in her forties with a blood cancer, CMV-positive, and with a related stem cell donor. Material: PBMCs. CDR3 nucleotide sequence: TGTGCCAGCACTGTAGACAGGGGGATTATCGGGGAGCTGTTTTTT. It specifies CASTVDRGIIGELFF.